The 18 T cell receptor beta chains below were found in one sample sequenced in a study of T cell responses to AZD1222 COVID-19 vaccine. Clones were sequenced by immunoSEQ multiplex PCR, and TCRdb holds only the in-frame ones, with some missing. The sample includes over 150,000 clones, 75% to 90% seen only once; the top ten take 6.5% to 8.5%. This specimen consisted of peripheral blood, obtained on day 0 of AZD1222 vaccination. Receptors were obtained from an adult in good health.

V and J are TRBV29-1 and TRBJ2-5; no firm D call. Germline V gene data show CDR1 as SQVTM and CDR2 as ANQGSEA. With 7 bases removed from V and 5 bases from J, the gap between germline ends came to 8 bases. This CDR3 spans 10 amino acids. CDR3 coding DNA: TGCAGCGCCGGCGGCGAGACCCAGTACTTC. It codes for CSAGGETQYF.

The chain employs TRBV11-3 and TRBJ1-2; D is undetermined. Germline CDR1 SGHNT, CDR2 YENEEA. The V end lost 1 base, the J end lost 14 bases, and 8 bases lay between the germline ends. The CDR3 is 10 amino acids. CDR3 in DNA: TGTGCCAGCAGCTTAGTTCGATCTACCTTC. It codes for CASSLVRSTF.

This sequence joins TRBV24-1 and TRBJ1-2, with D possibly TRBD1 on 6 matching bases. Germline CDR1 reads KGHDR; CDR2 reads SFDVKD. This CDR3 comprises 14 residues. The V gene lost 4 bases and the J gene lost 6 bases, with 14 bases spanning the gap. CDR3 amino acids: CATSEMWGADGYTF. CDR3 nucleotides: TGTGCCACCAGTGAAATGTGGGGGGCAGATGGCTACACCTTC.

The sample holds one count of this clone. V usage is TRBV2 and J usage is TRBJ1-5; perhaps TRBD1 as D (5 bases). Trimming stripped 6 bases from V and 0 bases from J, with 6 bases between. Germline lookup yields CDR1 SNHLY and CDR2 FYNNEI. The CDR3 extends over 13 amino acids. This CDR3 reads CASRQDSNQPQHF. As DNA, the CDR3 is TGTGCCAGCAGACAGGATAGCAATCAGCCCCAGCATTTT. The full variable domain, completed using reference TRBV2 and TRBJ1-5, is EPEVTQTPSHQVTQMGQEVILRCVPISNHLYFYWYRQILGQKVEFLVSFYNNEISEKSEIFDDQFSVERPDGSNFTLKIRSTKLEDSAMYFCASRQDSNQPQHFGDGTRLSIL.

The chain joins TRBV7-2 to TRBJ1-1, with 7 bases matching TRBD1. Germline V lookup: CDR1 SGHTA, CDR2 FQGNSA. Trimming removed 5 bases from V and 1 base from J; junction bases left unmatched: 7. The CDR3 length is 15 residues. CDR3 sequence (DNA): TGTGCCAGCAGCGAACGGACAGGAGCGAACACTGAAGCTTTCTTT. Its translation is CASSERTGANTEAFF.

For the CDR3, the DNA is TGTGCCAGCAGCTTGCGAGGGGGTGCGCAGTATTTT. It is translated as CASSLRGGAQYF. The chain joins TRBV6-5 to TRBJ2-3; a possible D gene is TRBD1 (6 bases). The CDR3 is 12 residues long. Germline loops: CDR1 MNHEY, CDR2 SVGAGI. V dropped 6 bases and J dropped 10 bases, with 14 bases sitting between them.

The rearrangement uses TRBV23-1 and TRBJ2-7; TRBD2 is a possible D gene (6 bases). TRBV23-1 is sorted into the ORF group, with uncertain function. V lost 3 bases and J lost 2, with 23 bases in between. The CDR3 loop spans 18 amino acids. The CDR3 DNA reads TGCGCCAGCAGTCAGGGGGGTAAGGACGGAGCCAATCCCTACGAGCAGTACGTC. This translates into CASSQGGKDGANPYEQYV.

This clone was recorded once. The rearrangement links TRBV4-2 to TRBJ2-1; D unclear. This CDR3 is built from 17 residues. Per the germline V gene, CDR1 is LGHNA and CDR2 is YNFKEQ. V gave up 0 bases and J gave up 1 base, with 13 bases separating them. The CDR3 here is CASSQDGRSRSYNEQFF. The CDR3 region has the DNA TGTGCCAGCAGCCAAGACGGGCGCTCCCGATCCTACAATGAGCAGTTCTTC.

This clone has just a few counts. V is TRBV12-5 and J is TRBJ2-6, with unresolved D. Germline lookup yields CDR1 LGHNT and CDR2 FRNRAP. The CDR3 runs 13 residues. Deletions cut 6 bases from V and 0 bases from J, with 3 bases between. CDR3 loop: CASGASGANVLTF. The CDR3 DNA sequence: TGTGCTAGTGGGGCCTCTGGGGCCAACGTCCTGACTTTC.

This chain joins TRBV6-5 and TRBJ2-7; D is unclear. Germline V CDR1 and CDR2: MNHEY, SVGAGI. The CDR3 consists of 12 residues. V shed 0 bases and J shed 7 bases, with 7 bases lying between them. CDR3 coding DNA: TGTGCCAGCAGTTACTCCGGCCTTGAGCAGTACGTC. It specifies CASSYSGLEQYV.

The chain couples TRBV4-1 to TRBJ1-1; TRBD1 is a possible D gene (5 bases). V lost 2 bases and J 3 bases, leaving 10 bases between the germline ends. This CDR3 comprises 14 residues. Germline V gene sequence: CDR1 MGHRA, CDR2 YSYEKL. The CDR3: CASSQIKGDTEAFF. As DNA, the CDR3 is TGCGCCAGCAGCCAAATAAAAGGGGACACTGAAGCTTTCTTT.

The chain recombines TRBV7-3 with TRBJ2-1, with TRBD1 identical over 9 bases. CDR1 is SGHTA and CDR2 is FQGTGA in the germline V gene. The J segment lost 8 bases and the V segment lost 5 bases, leaving 13 bases of the junction unmatched. The CDR3 runs to 16 residues. In DNA form, the CDR3 reads TGTGCCAGCAGCCCAACCCGGACAGGGGTTTTGGATGAGCAGTTCTTC. Protein: CASSPTRTGVLDEQFF.

This chain links TRBV4-1 with TRBJ1-4; D is possibly TRBD1 (5 bases). This CDR3 is 16 amino acids long. V was clipped by 0 bases and J by 10 bases, with 18 bases between them. The germline V gene encodes CDR1 MGHRA and CDR2 YSYEKL. The CDR3 DNA is TGCGCCAGCAGCCAAGAAGGGTGGGGGAAGATTGGAAAACTGTTTTTT. Protein product: CASSQEGWGKIGKLFF.

The chain carries TRBV5-6 and TRBJ2-3, with TRBD1 as a possible D gene (6 bases). Trimming removed 1 base at V and 2 bases at J, with 20 bases between. CDR3 length equals 18 residues. Germline assignment: CDR1 SGHDT and CDR2 YYEEEE. This chain's CDR3 is CASSLTKRPRGNTDTQYF. CDR3 coding DNA: TGTGCCAGCAGCTTGACAAAACGCCCCAGGGGAAACACAGATACGCAGTATTTT. The complete variable domain, with remaining parts taken from reference TRBV5-6 and TRBJ2-3, reads DAGVTQSPTHLIKTRGQQVTLRCSPKSGHDTVSWYQQALGQGPQFIFQYYEEEERQRGNFPDRFSGHQFPNYSSELNVNALLLGDSALYLCASSLTKRPRGNTDTQYFGPGTRLTVL.

This chain uses TRBV5-1 with TRBJ1-6; D might be TRBD1 (6 bases). The CDR3 is made up of 16 amino acids. Per germline, CDR1 SGHRS and CDR2 YFSETQ. The germline V and J ends were trimmed by 4 bases and 8 bases, with 19 bases remaining between them. This CDR3 is CASSPRTAREDSPLHF. In DNA form, the CDR3 reads TGCGCCAGCAGCCCCAGGACAGCTCGAGAGGATTCACCCCTCCACTTT.

This chain's CDR3 is CASSRIPDSEAFF. The CDR3 DNA follows: TGTGCCAGCAGCCGGATACCGGATTCTGAAGCTTTCTTT. The chain couples TRBV14 to TRBJ1-1; D not resolved. Germline CDR1 and CDR2: SGHDN and FVKESK. The CDR3 consists of 13 residues. V was shortened by 4 bases and J by 6 bases, with 12 bases between the two germline ends.

The V and J genes are TRBV27 and TRBJ2-7; 9 bases agree with TRBD1. This CDR3 spans 14 amino acids. J gave up 7 bases and V 5 bases, and 9 bases lay outside the gene matches. Germline assignment: CDR1 MNHEY and CDR2 SMNVEV (reference sequence). The CDR3 sequence: CASSQTQGAGEQYF. The CDR3, as DNA: TGTGCCAGCAGTCAGACACAGGGGGCGGGGGAGCAGTACTTC.

V is TRBV5-1 and J is TRBJ1-6, with 9 bases that match TRBD1. V lost 3 bases and J lost 9; bases outside the gene matches: 13. CDR1 is SGHRS, CDR2 YFSETQ, per germline. This CDR3 region has 17 residues. In DNA, the CDR3 is TGCGCCAGCAGCTCAGCCAGTATCGGACAGGGGATTTCACCCCTCCACTTT. Translating gives CASSSASIGQGISPLHF.